The 25 T cell receptor beta chains listed next were all sequenced from one sample in a study of cytomegalovirus exposure and HLA in healthy donors. Using immunoSEQ multiplex PCR, the repertoire was profiled, and TCRdb retains in-frame clones only, with some absent. Found here are around 250,000 clones, roughly 89% of them singletons; the top ten hold less than 0.4%. The material sequenced was PBMCs. The receptors here all came from a woman aged 18-29 years in good health and CMV-seronegative.

This chain links TRBV2 with TRBJ1-2; unclear D gene. Trimming took off 0 bases at V and 0 bases at J, with 14 bases between the two ends. The germline gives CDR1 SNHLY, CDR2 FYNNEI. The CDR3 sequence is 17 residues long. The DNA of the CDR3 is TGTGCCAGCAGTGAAGCGCTTCTCGCCAGGTCTAACTATGGCTACACCTTC. Residues: CASSEALLARSNYGYTF.

The chain joins TRBV5-6 to TRBJ1-2; 7 bases are a match to TRBD1. The CDR3 is 13 amino acids. Germline-derived CDR1 and CDR2 are SGHDT and YYEEEE. V trimming: 4 bases; J trimming: 4 bases; junction bases outside the gene matches: 4. The CDR3 loop reads CASSRDRFYGYTF. In DNA, the CDR3 is TGTGCCAGCAGCCGGGACAGATTCTATGGCTACACCTTC.

The J gene is TRBJ2-7, the V gene TRBV27; D might be TRBD1 or TRBD2, each matching 5 bases. V gave up 2 bases and J gave up 3 bases, with 8 bases separating them. Germline V gives CDR1 MNHEY, CDR2 SMNVEV (reference sequence). This CDR3 has 13 residues. CDR3 protein: CASSLLGGYEQYV. CDR3 nucleotides: TGTGCCAGCAGTTTACTTGGGGGCTACGAGCAGTACGTC.

The V call is TRBV28, the J call TRBJ2-7, with 7 bases that match TRBD1. Germline trimming cut 4 bases from V and 5 bases from J; bases unmatched to any gene: 8. Looked up from germline, CDR1 is MDHEN and CDR2 is SYDVKM. CDR3 length equals 14 residues. The chain's CDR3 is CASSSQNRGNEQYV. The CDR3 DNA follows: TGTGCCAGCAGTTCTCAGAACAGGGGCAACGAGCAGTACGTC.

The CDR3 DNA reads TGTGCCAGCAGCTTAGAGGGACAGAGATCGAGGGAGACCCAGTACTTC. Residues: CASSLEGQRSRETQYF. The gene calls are TRBV11-2 and TRBJ2-5; 7 bases are shared with TRBD1. The CDR3 is 16 residues long. The trim removed 0 bases at V and 5 bases at J, leaving 9 bases unmatched. CDR1 SGHAT and CDR2 FQNNGV come from the germline V gene.

The chain carries TRBV6-5 and TRBJ1-6; D is unresolved. V lost 5 bases to trimming and J lost 9 bases, with 11 bases between them. This CDR3 comprises 13 residues. Germline CDR1 reads MNHEY; CDR2 reads SVGAGI. The CDR3 DNA reads TGTGCCAGCAGTCCGGGATCAACTTCACCCCTCCACTTT. Its protein product is CASSPGSTSPLHF.

The J gene is TRBJ2-1, the V gene TRBV27; 8 bases map to TRBD1. The CDR3 consists of 14 residues. From germline, CDR1 is MNHEY and CDR2 SMNVEV (reference sequence). Losses at the gene ends were 6 bases for V and 7 bases for J; bases not matched to a gene: 8. CDR3 DNA sequence: TGTGCCAGCAGCAGTGGACAGGGTCGGAATGAGCAGTTCTTC. Its translation: CASSSGQGRNEQFF.

J is TRBJ2-1 and V is TRBV27, with 11 nucleotides matching TRBD2. This CDR3 has 14 amino acids. Germline values: CDR1 MNHEY, CDR2 SMNVEV (reference sequence). With V trimmed by 6 bases and J by 5 bases, 3 bases remained unmatched. CDR3 protein: CASRLAGANNEQFF. Written as DNA, the CDR3 is TGTGCCAGCAGACTAGCGGGGGCAAACAATGAGCAGTTCTTC.

The genes are TRBV4-1 and TRBJ2-5; 10 positions agree with TRBD2. Germline CDR1 MGHRA, CDR2 YSYEKL. The CDR3 contains 18 residues. With V trimmed by 0 bases and J by 0 bases, 7 bases remained unmatched. The CDR3, as DNA: TGCGCCAGCAGCCAAGATACGGCTAGCGGGAGTTACCAAGAGACCCAGTACTTC. Translating it yields CASSQDTASGSYQETQYF.

The chain carries TRBV7-9 and TRBJ2-5, with D perhaps TRBD1 (6 bases). V was pared by 1 base and J by 4 bases, with 13 bases between. The CDR3 runs 15 residues. CDR1 is SEHNR, CDR2 FQNEAQ, per germline (reference sequence). CDR3 DNA: TGTGCCAGCAGCTTAGTAGGGGTACAGGGAGAGACCCAGTACTTC. Encoded protein: CASSLVGVQGETQYF.

The chain employs TRBV9 and TRBJ1-2; maybe TRBD1 (5 bases). The V gene lost 1 base and the J gene lost 4 bases, with 11 bases spanning the gap. Germline values: CDR1 SGDLS, CDR2 YYNGEE. The CDR3 runs 14 residues. CDR3 residues: CASSVWGKGYGYTF. The CDR3 DNA follows: TGTGCCAGCAGCGTATGGGGCAAGGGCTATGGCTACACCTTC.

CDR3 residues: CASSPLADQETQYF. The CDR3 DNA reads TGCGCCAGCAGCCCCCTAGCGGACCAAGAGACCCAGTACTTC. V usage is TRBV4-1 and J usage is TRBJ2-5, with TRBD2 matching over 7 bases. The CDR3 contains 14 residues. V was pared by 4 bases and J by 0 bases, with 2 bases of the junction left unmatched. Germline V gives CDR1 MGHRA, CDR2 YSYEKL.

V and J are TRBV5-6 and TRBJ1-2; tentative D call: TRBD1 (5 bases). The V and J ends lost 2 bases and 5 bases respectively, with 13 bases between them. This CDR3 is 14 amino acids long. Germline lookup yields CDR1 SGHDT and CDR2 YYEEEE. The CDR3: CASSFEGVPYGYTF. Written as DNA, the CDR3 is TGTGCCAGCAGCTTCGAAGGGGTCCCTTATGGCTACACCTTC.

This clone was seen just once. V and J are TRBV7-9 and TRBJ2-5; the match to TRBD1 covers 9 bases. With V trimmed by 5 bases and J by 4 bases, 8 bases remained unmatched. The CDR3 is 15 amino acids. CDR1 is SEHNR, CDR2 FQNEAQ, per germline (reference sequence). In nucleotides, the CDR3 is TGTGCCAGCAGCCAAACAGGGGGCGCGGGAGAGACCCAGTACTTC. It yields the protein CASSQTGGAGETQYF.

V usage is TRBV5-1 and J usage is TRBJ2-1; the match to TRBD2 covers 9 bases. This CDR3 is built from 16 residues. The junction had 9 bases not matched to a gene; V was cut back by 1 base and J by 7 bases. Germline lookup yields CDR1 SGHRS and CDR2 YFSETQ. The CDR3 protein is CASSLFAGGRTNEQFF. CDR3 bases: TGCGCCAGCAGCTTGTTCGCGGGGGGGCGAACGAATGAGCAGTTCTTC. Using reference TRBV5-1 and TRBJ2-1 for the parts outside the CDR3, the full variable domain is KAGVTQTPRYLIKTRGQQVTLSCSPISGHRSVSWYQQTPGQGLQFLFEYFSETQRNKGNFPGRFSGRQFSNSRSEMNVSTLELGDSALYLCASSLFAGGRTNEQFFGPGTRLTVL.

The chain carries TRBV27 and TRBJ1-1; weak D call: TRBD1 (5 bases). CDR1 and CDR2 from the germline V gene are MNHEY and SMNVEV (reference sequence). There are 19 residues in the CDR3. V was clipped by 5 bases and J by 4 bases, with 29 bases between them. In DNA, the CDR3 is TGTGCCAGCAGTCCTCGAGGCCGGAGGGACTCAGAGGTATTCACTGAAGCTTTCTTT. It codes for CASSPRGRRDSEVFTEAFF.

Details on this clone: Other nucleotide sequences in the sample specify the same CDR3. The chain employs TRBV7-3 and TRBJ1-1, with D tentatively TRBD1 (6 bases). The CDR3 length is 13 residues. V was clipped by 5 bases and J by 3 bases, with 10 bases between them. CDR1 is SGHTA and CDR2 is FQGTGA in the germline V gene. The CDR3 spells CASSPTGHTEAFF. The CDR3, as DNA: TGTGCCAGCAGCCCCACAGGGCACACTGAAGCTTTCTTT.

The chain uses TRBV5-1 and TRBJ1-5, with D maybe TRBD1 (5 bases). The germline V gene encodes CDR1 SGHRS and CDR2 YFSETQ. The germline V and J ends were trimmed by 0 bases and 4 bases, with 11 bases remaining between them. The CDR3 runs 15 residues. The CDR3 nucleotides are TGCGCCAGCAGCTTGGAGGGGCAACTAAATCAGCCCCAGCATTTT. This gives the protein CASSLEGQLNQPQHF. The whole variable domain, remainder taken from reference TRBV5-1 and TRBJ1-5, is KAGVTQTPRYLIKTRGQQVTLSCSPISGHRSVSWYQQTPGQGLQFLFEYFSETQRNKGNFPGRFSGRQFSNSRSEMNVSTLELGDSALYLCASSLEGQLNQPQHFGDGTRLSIL.

The genes are TRBV11-2 and TRBJ2-7, with D maybe TRBD2 (5 bases). Germline values: CDR1 SGHAT, CDR2 FQNNGV. This CDR3 has 12 residues. Deletions cut 5 bases from V and 3 bases from J, with 8 bases between. The CDR3 region is CASSGTSYEQYF. The CDR3 region has the DNA TGTGCCAGCAGCGGCACTAGCTACGAGCAGTACTTC.

V usage is TRBV4-1 and J usage is TRBJ1-1; TRBD1 might be the D (5 bases). V dropped 3 bases and J dropped 2 bases, with 19 bases sitting between them. The CDR3 loop spans 17 amino acids. Germline assignment: CDR1 MGHRA and CDR2 YSYEKL. The CDR3, as DNA: TGCGCCAGCAGCCACCGGACGGGGCGCGGGGGTAACACTGAAGCTTTCTTT. It encodes CASSHRTGRGGNTEAFF.

This clone was counted between two and nine times. V is TRBV27 and J is TRBJ1-2; D not certain. CDR1 MNHEY and CDR2 SMNVEV come from the germline V gene (reference sequence). V was shortened by 6 bases and J by 4 bases, with 6 bases between the two germline ends. The CDR3 extends over 11 amino acids. CDR3 coding DNA: TGTGCCAGCAGGTCGGGCTATGGCTACACCTTC. Its protein is CASRSGYGYTF.

The V and J genes are TRBV6-4 and TRBJ2-7, with 7 bases aligning to TRBD1. Trimming removed 0 bases from V and 6 bases from J; junction bases left unmatched: 8. This CDR3 is 15 amino acids long. Germline CDR1 MRHNA, CDR2 SNTAGT. Written as DNA, the CDR3 is TGTGCCAGCAGTGACTCGACAGGGTTAGTGGGCGAGCAGTACTTC. Its translation: CASSDSTGLVGEQYF.

The genes are TRBV6-1 and TRBJ2-2, with 7 bases identical to TRBD2. The V and J ends lost 4 bases and 5 bases, in that order; junction bases with no gene match: 7. This CDR3 region has 15 residues. Germline CDR1 is MNHNS and CDR2 is SASEGT. The CDR3 is CASSGWSSGTGELFF. The CDR3 coding sequence is TGTGCCAGCAGTGGGTGGTCTAGCGGTACCGGGGAGCTGTTTTTT.

This chain links TRBV27 with TRBJ1-4, with D possibly matching TRBD1 (6 bases). V dropped 2 bases and J dropped 5 bases, with 12 bases sitting between them. The CDR3 has 15 amino acids. Germline V gives CDR1 MNHEY, CDR2 SMNVEV (reference sequence). CDR3 region: CASSLGGAENEKLFF. The CDR3 region has the DNA TGTGCCAGCAGTTTAGGGGGGGCAGAAAATGAAAAACTGTTTTTT.

The rearrangement uses TRBV11-2 and TRBJ2-5, with 10 bases that match TRBD1. The CDR3 length is 15 residues. CDR1 is SGHAT, CDR2 FQNNGV, per germline. V gave up 3 bases and J gave up 5 bases; unmatched junction bases: 6. The CDR3 sequence: CASSLDRGWLETQYF. The DNA of the CDR3 is TGTGCCAGCAGCTTGGACAGGGGGTGGTTGGAGACCCAGTACTTC.